Below are 3 T cell receptor beta chains sequenced from a single sample in a study of blood T cell repertoires in COVID-19. Some clones are missing from TCRdb's copy, which holds only in-frame ones; the method was immunoSEQ multiplex PCR. The sample lists roughly 64,000 clones, 84% seen once, with approximately 5.6% in the top ten. The source material was peripheral blood. These receptors were collected from a woman aged 60-70 years with acute or convalescent COVID-19.

This clone was detected only once. J is TRBJ1-4 and V is TRBV4-2, with 11 nucleotides matching TRBD1. Looked up from germline, CDR1 is LGHNA and CDR2 is YNFKEQ. The CDR3 sequence is 16 residues long. V was clipped by 4 bases and J by 5 bases; unmatched bases: 6. This chain's CDR3 is CASSLNRDRGNEKLFF. DNA of the CDR3: TGTGCCAGCAGCCTTAACCGGGACAGGGGGAATGAAAAACTGTTTTTT.

The rearrangement uses TRBV5-4 and TRBJ2-3; tentatively, D is TRBD2 (5 bases). Germline V CDR1 and CDR2: SGHNT, YYREEE (reference sequence). The CDR3 totals 13 residues. V shed 10 bases and J shed 4 bases, with 16 bases lying between them. The CDR3 sequence is CAVYRGYADTQYF. Written as DNA, the CDR3 is TGTGCCGTCTACCGGGGTTACGCAGATACGCAGTATTTT.

This clone was found a few times. V and J are TRBV5-1 and TRBJ1-1; 7 bases match TRBD1. V trimming: 3 bases; J trimming: 7 bases; junction bases outside the gene matches: 3. Germline CDR1 and CDR2: SGHRS and YFSETQ. This CDR3 comprises 12 residues. CDR3 loop: CASSSWTGEAFF. Here the CDR3 DNA reads TGCGCCAGCAGCTCCTGGACAGGTGAAGCTTTCTTT.